One sample yielded the 10 T cell receptor beta chains listed below, sequenced in a study of blood T cells in healthy people across ages. The use of a sample-barcoded 5' primer and a J-beta primer mix characterized a second PCR of about 7 to 12 cycles. A single record per CDR3 protein comes from TCRdb applying MiXCR to the 5' RACE reads. The table lists 850,000 to 1,100,000 distinct CDR3 sequences, roughly two fifths of them singletons. The sample was blood. These receptors originate from a man younger than 35 in good health.

This clonotype appeared a few times. The V and J genes are TRBV4-2 and TRBJ2-7; D remains ambiguous. There are 12 residues in the CDR3. The germline CDR1 and CDR2 sequences are LGHNA and YNFKEQ. Trimming took off 0 bases at V and 10 bases at J, with 10 bases between the two ends. This chain's CDR3 is CASSQDRLLQYF. DNA for the CDR3: TGTGCCAGCAGCCAAGATAGGCTCCTTCAGTACTTC.

This clonotype appeared a few times. The J gene is TRBJ2-3, the V gene TRBV4-2; the D gene is possibly TRBD1 (6 bases). Trimming removed 5 bases from V and 5 bases from J, with 14 bases in between. Germline CDR1 and CDR2: LGHNA and YNFKEQ. The CDR3 runs to 14 residues. The CDR3 nucleotides are TGTGCCAGCAGCGACGAACAGGGCCAAGATACGCAGTATTTT. Protein sequence: CASSDEQGQDTQYF.

The table lists this clonotype with many counts. The junction differs from germline at one of its ends, possibly a read error. The chain combines TRBV4-1 with TRBJ2-3; D gene ambiguous. This CDR3 comprises 12 residues. Germline values: CDR1 MGHRA, CDR2 YSYEKL. The DNA for the CDR3 is TGTGCCAGCAGCCCTAGTGGGGATACGCAGTATTTT. Its protein is CASSPSGDTQYF.

In this sample, this clonotype turned up a few times. The chain joins TRBV3-1 to TRBJ2-7; D is ambiguous. This CDR3 is built from 14 residues. Deletions cut 4 bases from V and 5 bases from J, with 15 bases between. Germline CDR1 reads LGHDT; CDR2 reads YNNKEL (reference sequence). The DNA for the CDR3 is TGTGCCAGCAGCCCTTTGGGCGCTTCTAACGAGCAGTACTTC. It encodes CASSPLGASNEQYF.

The rearrangement uses TRBV7-6 and TRBJ1-1; 7 bases map to TRBD1. The length of the CDR3 is 13 residues. Germline CDR1 SGHVS, CDR2 FNYEAQ. V lost 10 bases, J lost 1 base, and 6 bases stayed unmatched. The CDR3 is CATANRGNTEAFF. The CDR3 DNA follows: TGTGCCACCGCTAACAGGGGGAACACTGAAGCTTTCTTT.

The V call is TRBV9, the J call TRBJ1-1, with 10 positions matching TRBD1. The CDR3 spans 14 residues. Germline V gene sequence: CDR1 SGDLS, CDR2 YYNGEE. After removal of 2 bases from V and 9 bases from J, the junction contained 7 bases not matched to a gene. Here the CDR3 reads CASSVGDRGQKAFF. The DNA for the CDR3 is TGTGCCAGCAGCGTGGGAGACAGGGGGCAAAAAGCTTTCTTT.

This clonotype was detected once. The chain combines TRBV4-1 with TRBJ2-7; D may match TRBD1 or TRBD2 (5 bases each). Germline loops: CDR1 MGHRA, CDR2 YSYEKL. The CDR3 spans 15 residues. Trimming removed 4 bases from V and 3 bases from J, with 16 bases in between. The CDR3 nucleotides read TGCGCCAGCAGCCCTATGGGGACCGAGGACTACGAGCAGTACTTC. Translated: CASSPMGTEDYEQYF.

The chain links TRBV7-3 to TRBJ2-1; 7 nucleotides agree with TRBD1. The germline gives CDR1 SGHTA, CDR2 FQGTGA. Trimming took 3 bases from V and 0 from J; bases not matched to a gene: 5. The CDR3 is 16 residues long. CDR3 loop: CASSLNGQVSYNEQFF. The CDR3 nucleotides are TGTGCCAGCAGCTTGAACGGACAGGTCTCCTACAATGAGCAGTTCTTC.

A few counts support this clonotype. A much larger clone sits a single nucleotide away, making a read error possible. The rearrangement links TRBV10-3 to TRBJ2-7; no clear D. The CDR3 is 12 residues long. Germline V gene lookup returns CDR1 ENHRY and CDR2 SYGVKD. Trimming cost V 8 bases and J 10 bases, with 18 bases left between them. The CDR3 loop is CAIADRQEAQYF. CDR3 in DNA: TGTGCCATCGCGGACCGCCAAGAGGCCCAGTACTTC.

This rearrangement joins TRBV7-2 to TRBJ1-6; D not resolved. V was cut by 5 bases and J by 2 bases, with 13 bases left in between. Germline CDR1 and CDR2: SGHTA and FQGNSA. CDR3 size: 16 residues. The CDR3 bases are TGTGCCAGCAGCCGAGGGATGGGAACCTATAATTCACCCCTCCACTTT. Its protein is CASSRGMGTYNSPLHF.